This section outlines one T cell receptor (beta chain) sequence together with its context. Its target is unknown. This CDR3 spans 15 amino acids. The V gene end was trimmed by 2 bases and the J gene end by 2 bases; junction bases not matched to a gene: 2. CDR1 is MNHNS, CDR2 SASEGT, per germline. This sample is part of a study of cytomegalovirus exposure and HLA in healthy donors. Primers for the PCR totalled 60 Vbeta and 13 Jbeta. The assay was immunoSEQ multiplex PCR, and TCRdb's table has in-frame clones only and misses some. This sample has 150,000 to 200,000 clones; 75% to 90% occur once, and the top ten carry roughly 0.65%. Whole-study findings and limits: Reports indicate that TCR beta sequences accurately predicted the HLA-A and HLA-B alleles of most subjects. The listing of 150 or so TCR beta chains classed them as cytomegalovirus-associated. Sequencing likely produced, as an artifact, a cluster of highly shared sequence variants. Presence/absence analyses assumed roughly uniform sequencing depth across donors.

This sequence was found in a boy aged 5-17 years in good health and CMV-seronegative. Input material: PBMCs. The V gene is TRBV6-1, the J gene TRBJ2-1, with 8 bases identical to TRBD2. CDR3 protein: CASSESGGAYNEQFF. In DNA form, the CDR3 reads TGTGCCAGCAGTGAATCGGGGGGGGCCTACAATGAGCAGTTCTTC.